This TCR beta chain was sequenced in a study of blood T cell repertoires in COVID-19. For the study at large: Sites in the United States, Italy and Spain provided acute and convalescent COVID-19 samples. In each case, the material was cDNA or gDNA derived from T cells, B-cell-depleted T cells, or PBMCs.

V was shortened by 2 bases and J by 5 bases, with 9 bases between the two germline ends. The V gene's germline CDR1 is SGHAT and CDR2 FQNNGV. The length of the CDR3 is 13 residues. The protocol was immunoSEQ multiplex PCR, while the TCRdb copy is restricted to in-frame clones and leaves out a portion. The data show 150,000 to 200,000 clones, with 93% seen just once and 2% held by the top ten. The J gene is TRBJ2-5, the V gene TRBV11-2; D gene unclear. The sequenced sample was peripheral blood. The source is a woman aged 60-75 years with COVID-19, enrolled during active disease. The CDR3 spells CASSLTGYETQYF. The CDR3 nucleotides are TGTGCCAGCAGCTTAACGGGTTACGAGACCCAGTACTTC. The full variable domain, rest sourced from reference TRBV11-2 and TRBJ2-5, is EAGVAQSPRYKIIEKRQSVAFWCNPISGHATLYWYQQILGQGPKLLIQFQNNGVVDDSQLPKDRFSAERLKGVDSTLKIQPAKLEDSAVYLCASSLTGYETQYFGPGTRLLVL.